This record covers a single T cell receptor beta chain. This specimen comes from a study of cytomegalovirus exposure and HLA in healthy donors. Primers: 60 Vbeta forward and 13 Jbeta reverse. The repertoire was sequenced with immunoSEQ multiplex PCR; TCRdb's copy has only in-frame clones and lacks some. The repertoire holds more than 95,000 clones, with roughly 85% as singletons. The junction had 2 bases not matched to a gene; V was cut back by 0 bases and J by 3 bases. CDR1 and CDR2 from the germline V gene are SGDLS and YYNGEE. This CDR3 spans 15 amino acids. This chain uses TRBV9 with TRBJ1-4; 7 positions match TRBD1. The sequencing sample was made of PBMCs. The source of this sequence is a man between 60 and 75 years old in good health and CMV-seropositive. Written as DNA, the CDR3 is TGTGCCAGCAGCGTAGGACAGGGCCCTAATGAAAAACTGTTTTTT. Its protein is CASSVGQGPNEKLFF. The whole variable domain, filled in from reference TRBV9 and TRBJ1-4, reads DSGVTQTPKHLITATGQRVTLRCSPRSGDLSVYWYQQSLDQGLQFLIQYYNGEERAKGNILERFSAQQFPDLHSELNLSSLELGDSALYFCASSVGQGPNEKLFFGSGTQLSVL.